This section outlines one T cell receptor (beta chain) sequence together with its context. What it recognizes is unknown. There was relapse after autologous stem cell transplantation in every patient, and there was variation in brentuximab vedotin exposure. Patients' outcomes at their best amounted to complete response, partial response or progressive disease. This sample is part of a study of PD-1 blockade in classical Hodgkin lymphoma. Study-wide results and limits: Relapsed/refractory patients reportedly had lower baseline diversity than newly diagnosed patients.

The method was immunoSEQ multiplex PCR; TCRdb's version includes in-frame clones alone and lacks a portion of them. The sample holds 95,000 to 120,000 clones; 89% are singletons and the top ten take roughly 21%. V gave up 4 bases and J gave up 0 bases, with 11 bases separating them. Germline-derived CDR1 and CDR2 are SGDLS and YYNGEE. The CDR3 runs to 15 residues. Sequences were derived from peripheral blood mononuclear cells (PBMCs), sampled before the second cycle of nivolumab. This clonotype was obtained from a human donor with classical Hodgkin lymphoma. This chain links TRBV9 with TRBJ2-1, with D maybe TRBD2 (5 bases). CDR3 coding DNA: TGTGCCAGCAGCCCCGGAGGAAGCTCCTACAATGAGCAGTTCTTC. This translates into CASSPGGSSYNEQFF.